These T cell receptor beta chains were read from a single sample in a study of control samples from healthy donors and cancer patients. TCRdb keeps only in-frame clones here, not all; method: immunoSEQ multiplex PCR. Seen here are 150,000 to 200,000 clones, approximately 94% observed once, and the top ten hold around 1.3%. Sequencing was done on a sample of blood. Receptors originate from a woman between 18 and 29 years old in good health. Each CDR3 is given with its conserved first and last residue. A D gene is named only where the DNA matches it firmly. Rows may omit the clone size; those that give it use once, few, many or a size class.

J,D,V,size,DNA,CDR3
TRBJ2-1,.,TRBV19,.,TGTGCCAGTAGTACTATTAAGGGGGGCACCTACAATGAGCAGTTCTTC,CASSTIKGGTYNEQFF
TRBJ1-1,.,TRBV6-5,.,TGTGCCAGCAGTTACTCTCACCTGAACACTGAAGCTTTCTTT,CASSYSHLNTEAFF
TRBJ2-7,TRBD1,TRBV12-5,.,TGTGCTAGTGGTTTGGCAGACAGGGGAGGCTACGAGCAGTACTTC,CASGLADRGGYEQYF
TRBJ1-2,.,TRBV6-5,.,TGTGCCAGCAGTTACTCGGGACTCGATGGCTACACCTTC,CASSYSGLDGYTF
TRBJ1-5,.,TRBV2,.,TGTGCCAGCACTAGGGACACCAATCAGCCCCAGCATTTT,CASTRDTNQPQHF
TRBJ1-1,.,TRBV5-1,.,TGCGCCAGCAGCTTGGTTCAGGGTACTGAAGCTTTCTTT,CASSLVQGTEAFF
TRBJ2-3,TRBD2,TRBV5-1,.,TGCGCCAGCAGCTTAGGGAGCGGGAGGATCCATACGCAGTATTTT,CASSLGSGRIHTQYF
TRBJ2-1,.,TRBV27,.,TGTGCCAGCAGTAGGGATCGGGGGCATGAGCAGTTCTTC,CASSRDRGHEQFF
TRBJ1-1,TRBD1,TRBV5-1,.,TGCGCCAGCAGCTGGGGGGGACAGACCAACACTGAAGCTTTCTTT,CASSWGGQTNTEAFF
TRBJ1-6,.,TRBV18,.,TGTGCCAGCTCATCATCCCTGAGCCTTTTGACGGAGACACCCCTCCACTTT,CASSSSLSLLTETPLHF
TRBJ2-7,TRBD2,TRBV5-4,.,TGTGCCAGCAGCTCCGGGACTAGCGGGAGGTTTGGCGAGCAGTACTTC,CASSSGTSGRFGEQYF
TRBJ2-7,TRBD2,TRBV11-2,once,TGTGCCAGCAGCCAGGGACTAGCGGGGAACTACGAGCAGTACTTC,CASSQGLAGNYEQYF
TRBJ2-3,.,TRBV10-1,.,TGCGCCAGCAGTGGGCAGGGGACGCAGTATTTT,CASSGQGTQYF
TRBJ1-2,TRBD1,TRBV2,.,TGTGCCAGCAGGGGACAGGGACTCTATGGCTACACCTTC,CASRGQGLYGYTF
TRBJ2-5,.,TRBV9,.,TGTGCCAGCAGCGTAGGAGCGGGACAAGAAGAGACCCAGTACTTC,CASSVGAGQEETQYF
TRBJ2-3,TRBD2,TRBV2,.,TGTGCCAGCAGTCAGAGGGCTAGCGGGAGGGAAGATACGCAGTATTTT,CASSQRASGREDTQYF
TRBJ2-7,TRBD1,TRBV6-5,.,TGTGCCAGCAGTTCCTGGACAGGGGGGAACGAGCAGTACTTC,CASSSWTGGNEQYF
TRBJ2-1,TRBD2,TRBV29-1,.,TGCAGCGCTTGGACTAGCGGGAGCCGGGGGCAGTTCTTC,CSAWTSGSRGQFF
TRBJ1-1,.,TRBV5-4,.,TGTGCCAGCAGCTCGCCAAAAGGGACGGGGAGGGCTTTCTTT,CASSSPKGTGRAFF
TRBJ1-2,.,TRBV18,once,TGTGCCAGCTCACCGAGTGAGGGGCGAACGGGCGGCTACACCTTC,CASSPSEGRTGGYTF
TRBJ1-1,TRBD1,TRBV10-3,.,TGTGCCACCAAGACAGGGGTGAACACTGAAGCTTTCTTT,CATKTGVNTEAFF
TRBJ1-4,.,TRBV11-2,.,TGTGCCAGCAGCTTATTCTCCGGGAGGGATGAAAAACTGTTTTTT,CASSLFSGRDEKLFF
TRBJ1-6,.,TRBV7-8,.,TGTGCCAGCAGCTTAATGGAGGATTCACCCCTCCACTTT,CASSLMEDSPLHF
TRBJ2-4,.,TRBV5-6,.,TGTGCCAGCAGCTTGGAAGGGTGGGACGCCAAAAACATTCAGTACTTC,CASSLEGWDAKNIQYF
TRBJ1-1,.,TRBV5-6,.,TGTGCCAGCAGCCCCGGCCCCACACTAACTGAAGCTTTCTTT,CASSPGPTLTEAFF
TRBJ1-5,.,TRBV21-1,.,TGTGCCAGCAGCAAAAACCCGGGTTTTTCGGGTCAGCCCCAGCATTTT,CASSKNPGFSGQPQHF
TRBJ1-2,.,TRBV7-9,.,TGTGCCAGCAGCTTTGAGGGGGACTATGGCTACACCTTC,CASSFEGDYGYTF
TRBJ1-1,.,TRBV6-5,.,TGTGCCAGCGTGTGGGGGGCTCAGAACACTGAAGCTTTCTTT,CASVWGAQNTEAFF